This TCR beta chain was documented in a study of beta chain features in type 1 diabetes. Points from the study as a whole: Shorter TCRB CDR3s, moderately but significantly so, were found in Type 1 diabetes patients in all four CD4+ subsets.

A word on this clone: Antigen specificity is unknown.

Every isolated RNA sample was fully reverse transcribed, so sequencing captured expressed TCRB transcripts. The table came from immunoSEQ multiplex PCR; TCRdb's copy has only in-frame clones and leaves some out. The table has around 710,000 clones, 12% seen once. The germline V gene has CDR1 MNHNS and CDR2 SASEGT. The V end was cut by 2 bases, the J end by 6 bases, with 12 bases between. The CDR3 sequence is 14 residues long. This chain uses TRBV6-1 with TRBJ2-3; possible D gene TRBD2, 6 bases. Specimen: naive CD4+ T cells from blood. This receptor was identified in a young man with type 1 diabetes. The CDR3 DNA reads TGTGCCAGCAGTGAATTCGGGGGACGGGATACGCAGTATTTT. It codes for CASSEFGGRDTQYF.